The rows below give T cell receptor beta chains drawn from one sample of a study of T cell responses to AZD1222 COVID-19 vaccine. Generated by immunoSEQ multiplex PCR, the TCRdb table keeps only in-frame clones and is missing some. Found here are about 110,000 clones, about nine tenths of them singletons; the top ten hold about 1.2%. The input for sequencing was peripheral blood, taken on day 0 of AZD1222 vaccination. These receptors came from an adult in good health. CDR3s include the opening cysteine and the closing phenylalanine or tryptophan. D genes are given only for firm matches. Size is omitted from some rows. Given values are once, few, many or a class for expanded clones.

clone_size j_call d_call v_call cdr3_nt cdr3_aa
- TRBJ2-3 TRBD2 TRBV2 TGTGCCAGCAGTAAAGGGGGACTAGCGGCAGATACGCAGTATTTT CASSKGGLAADTQYF
- TRBJ2-5 - TRBV4-3 TGCGCCAGCAGCCAAGATCTGGAGACCCAGTACTTC CASSQDLETQYF
- TRBJ1-1 - TRBV19 TGTGCCAGTAAGGAGAGGGGCGGAAACACTGAAGCTTTCTTT CASKERGGNTEAFF
- TRBJ2-1 - TRBV3-1/TRBV3-2 TGTGCCAGCAGCCCTCCCGCGGGCAGGGGGGTTTACAATGAGCAGTTCTTC CASSPPAGRGVYNEQFF
- TRBJ2-5 TRBD2 TRBV4-2 TGTGCCAGCAGCCCGCGGGGGGCCGAGGAGACCCAGTACTTC CASSPRGAEETQYF
few TRBJ1-2 - TRBV18 TGTGCCAGCTCACCGGAAGGGATACCCTATGGCTACACCTTC CASSPEGIPYGYTF
- TRBJ2-5 TRBD2 TRBV10-3 TGTGCCATCAGTCCCAGGACTAGCGGGGGGGGCAGTGAGACCCAGTACTTC CAISPRTSGGGSETQYF
- TRBJ1-5 - TRBV9 TGTGCCAGCAGCGTATCGGGGGGGAATCAGCCCCAGCATTTT CASSVSGGNQPQHF
- TRBJ2-3 TRBD2 TRBV5-8 TGTGCCAGCAGCTTGGCCGTGACTAGCTACGGGGATACGCAGTATTTT CASSLAVTSYGDTQYF
- TRBJ2-7 - TRBV5-4 TGTGCCAGCAGCTTCAGGACAGAAAGTGCCGAGCAGTACTTC CASSFRTESAEQYF
- TRBJ1-4 - TRBV3-1/TRBV3-2 TGTGCCAGCAGCCAAGATCCGAATGAAAAACTGTTTTTT CASSQDPNEKLFF
- TRBJ2-7 TRBD1 TRBV9 TGTGCCAGCAGCCCCGGACAGGGCTTATACGAGCAGTACTTC CASSPGQGLYEQYF
- TRBJ1-5 - TRBV4-1 TGCGCCAGCAGCCAAGGTCGGGCAAGAGGGATCAATCAGCCCCAGCATTTT CASSQGRARGINQPQHF
- TRBJ1-4 TRBD1 TRBV14 TGTGCCAGCAGCTATGGGACAGCCCGTAATGAAAAACTGTTTTTT CASSYGTARNEKLFF
- TRBJ1-5 - TRBV30 TGTGCAGATAGACGGATTAGCGGGCCCCAGCATTTT CADRRISGPQHF
- TRBJ2-7 TRBD2 TRBV19 TGTGCCAGTAGTATGGGAGCGGGGAGGAGAAGCGAGCAGTACTTC CASSMGAGRRSEQYF
- TRBJ1-3 - TRBV7-8 TGTGCCAGCAGCTTAGGTTGGGCCTCCTCTGGAAACACCATATATTTT CASSLGWASSGNTIYF
- TRBJ1-4 - TRBV6-5 TGTGCCAGCAGTACGGACTACGGACAGGAAAAACTGTTTTTT CASSTDYGQEKLFF
- TRBJ1-2 - TRBV27 TGTGCCAGCAGTTTTTCCGGGTCTGGCTACACCTTC CASSFSGSGYTF
- TRBJ1-1 - TRBV6-5 TGTGCCAGCAGGACCGTCAACACTGAAGCTTTCTTT CASRTVNTEAFF
- TRBJ2-7 - TRBV6-6 TGTGCCAGCAGTGACGAGAGTAGGAGCTCCTACGAGCAGTACTTC CASSDESRSSYEQYF
- TRBJ1-1 - TRBV12-5 TGTGCTAGTGGCCGCGACGGGACGGACACTGAAGCTTTCTTT CASGRDGTDTEAFF
- TRBJ2-7 - TRBV4-2 TGTGCCAGCAGCCAAAGAGGTAGGAGCGAGCAGTACTTC CASSQRGRSEQYF
- TRBJ2-5 TRBD1 TRBV5-1 TGCGCCAGCAGCTTGGCCGGGACAGGGAGGAAAGAGACCCAGTACTTC CASSLAGTGRKETQYF
- TRBJ1-2 - TRBV5-6 TGTGCCAGCAGCTTGGTGCAGGCGAACTATGGCTACACCTTC CASSLVQANYGYTF
once TRBJ1-2 TRBD1 TRBV5-1 TGCGCCAGCAGCCAGCCAGGAAGGGACAGGTCCTACACCTTC CASSQPGRDRSYTF
- TRBJ2-7 - TRBV6-5 TGTGCCAGCAGTTACTCGACAGACTACGAGCAGTACTTC CASSYSTDYEQYF
once TRBJ2-2 - TRBV6-2/TRBV6-3 TGTGCCAGCAGCCCGGACAGGAACACCGGGGAGCTGTTTTTT CASSPDRNTGELFF
- TRBJ2-7 - TRBV5-1 TGCGCCAGCAGCTTTGAACAGGCCGGTTACGAGCAGTACTTC CASSFEQAGYEQYF
- TRBJ1-1 TRBD1 TRBV13 TGTGCCAGCAGCTCCGGAGGGGGCAGGACTGAAGCTTTCTTT CASSSGGGRTEAFF
- TRBJ2-2 - TRBV6-5 TGTGCCAGACCCAAGCCGACAAAAACCGGGGAGCTGTTTTTT CARPKPTKTGELFF
- TRBJ1-5 - TRBV27 TGTGCCAGCAGGACAGTCAGTAGCAATCAGCCCCAGCATTTT CASRTVSSNQPQHF
- TRBJ2-1 - TRBV7-8 TGTGCCAGCAGTCAACCGGGACGCGACAATGAGCAGTTCTTC CASSQPGRDNEQFF